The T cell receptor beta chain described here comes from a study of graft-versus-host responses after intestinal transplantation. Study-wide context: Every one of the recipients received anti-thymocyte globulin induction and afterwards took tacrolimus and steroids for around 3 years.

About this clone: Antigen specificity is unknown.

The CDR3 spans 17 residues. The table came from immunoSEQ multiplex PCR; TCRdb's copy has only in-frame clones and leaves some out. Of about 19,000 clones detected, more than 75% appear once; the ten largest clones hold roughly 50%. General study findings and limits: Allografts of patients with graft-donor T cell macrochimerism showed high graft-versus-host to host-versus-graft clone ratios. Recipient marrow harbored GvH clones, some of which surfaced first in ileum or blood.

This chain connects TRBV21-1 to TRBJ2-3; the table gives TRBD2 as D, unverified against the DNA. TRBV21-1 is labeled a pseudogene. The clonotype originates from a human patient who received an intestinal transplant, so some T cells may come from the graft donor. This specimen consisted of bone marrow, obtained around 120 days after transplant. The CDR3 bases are TGTGCCAGCAGCAAAGCGCAGCGGGAGGGATGGACAGATACGCAGTATTTT. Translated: CASSKAQREGWTDTQYF.